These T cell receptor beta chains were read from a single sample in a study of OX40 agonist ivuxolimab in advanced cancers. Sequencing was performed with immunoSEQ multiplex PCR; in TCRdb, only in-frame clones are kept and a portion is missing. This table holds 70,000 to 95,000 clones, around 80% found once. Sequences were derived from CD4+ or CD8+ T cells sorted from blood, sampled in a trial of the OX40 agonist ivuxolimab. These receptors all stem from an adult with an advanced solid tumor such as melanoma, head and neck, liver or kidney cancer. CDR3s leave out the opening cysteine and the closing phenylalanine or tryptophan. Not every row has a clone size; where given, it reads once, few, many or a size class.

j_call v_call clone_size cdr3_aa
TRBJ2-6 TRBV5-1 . ASSPDSGANVLT
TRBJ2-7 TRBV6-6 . ASSSDRVNEQY
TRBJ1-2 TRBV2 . ASRWGPYGYT
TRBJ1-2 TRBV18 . ASSLGEGPGYT
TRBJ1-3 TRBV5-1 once ASSRDASSGNTIY
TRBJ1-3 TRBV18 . ASSPLIIKGQGHSGNTIY
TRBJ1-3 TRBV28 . ASRRYSGNTIY
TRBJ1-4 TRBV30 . AWRTYGGTEKLF
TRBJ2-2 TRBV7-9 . ASSEQGPGELF
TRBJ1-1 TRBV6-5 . ASSYSGRRNTEAF
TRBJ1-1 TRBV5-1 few ASSGWGLNTEAF
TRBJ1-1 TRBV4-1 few ASSQGIQSNTEAF
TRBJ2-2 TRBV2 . ASRDRGNTGELF
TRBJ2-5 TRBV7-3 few ASSLGLQETQY
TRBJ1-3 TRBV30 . AWSPTSNGNTIY
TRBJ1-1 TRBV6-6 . ASSRARNQHEAF
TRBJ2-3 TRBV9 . ASSVRTDTQY
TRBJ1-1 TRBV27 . ASSFQTGRAF
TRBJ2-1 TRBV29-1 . SLPQGIQGNEQF
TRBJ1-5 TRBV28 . ASSLTGERQPQH
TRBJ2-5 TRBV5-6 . ASSPTGPQETQY
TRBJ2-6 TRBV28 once ASSTPPGSGANVLT
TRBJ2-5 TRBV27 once ASSLGSGGETQY
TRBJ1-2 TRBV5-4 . ASSSPNGEGGFGYT
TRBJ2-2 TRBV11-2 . ASSYAAPAGPGELF
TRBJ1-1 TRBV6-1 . ASRGTASNTEAF
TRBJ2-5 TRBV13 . ASRTTGKGETQY
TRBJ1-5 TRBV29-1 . SVGTSWDNQPQH
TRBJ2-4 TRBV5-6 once ASSPGQAATWVQY
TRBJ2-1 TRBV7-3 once ASSSKGLAGNEQF
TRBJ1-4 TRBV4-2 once ASSQDGTGGEKLF
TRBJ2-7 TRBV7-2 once ASALSPDLSYEQY
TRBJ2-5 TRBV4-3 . ASSQDTTQETQY
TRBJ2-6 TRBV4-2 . ASRVDWFGANVLT
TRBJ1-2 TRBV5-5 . ASSLMADNYGYT
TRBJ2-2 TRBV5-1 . ASSLQGENTGELF
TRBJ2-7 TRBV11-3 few ASSQDRYEQY